These 11 T cell receptor beta chains originate from one sample sequenced in a study of T cell responses to AZD1222 COVID-19 vaccine (TCRdb year 2021). The sample's time point label, in plain terms: baseline before first vaccination. The method was the immunoSEQ multiplex PCR assay. Drawn from immuneACCESS, this table holds only the in-frame rearrangements with V and J called that TCRdb kept. Clones are partly lost; checked studies trace under half to an unresolved V gene and leave the rest unexplained. The table for this sample lists some 84,000 clones; about 86% of them were counted only once. Clones ranked in the top ten supply under 9% of the sample. The sample here was peripheral blood, taken on day 0 of AZD1222 vaccination. These receptors were taken from an adult in good health.

This chain links TRBV14 with TRBJ2-7; D is perhaps TRBD2 (5 bases). The CDR3 loop spans 15 amino acids. CDR1 SGHDN and CDR2 FVKESK come from the germline V gene. Trimming took 1 base from V and 3 from J, leaving 13 bases between them. CDR3 sequence: CASSQVRGIDYEQYF. For the CDR3, the DNA is TGTGCCAGCAGCCAAGTCCGGGGAATAGACTACGAGCAGTACTTC.

The genes are TRBV24-1 and TRBJ2-2, with D possibly matching TRBD1 (6 bases). With 3 bases removed from V and 6 bases from J, the gap between germline ends came to 10 bases. Germline CDR1 reads KGHDR; CDR2 reads SFDVKD. CDR3 size: 14 residues. In nucleotides, the CDR3 is TGTGCCACCAGTGATGACAGGTCCCCCGGGGAGCTGTTTTTT. Protein sequence: CATSDDRSPGELFF.

The V call is TRBV6-1, the J call TRBJ1-2; D remains ambiguous. The germline gives CDR1 MNHNS, CDR2 SASEGT. This CDR3 is built from 15 residues. Between the trimmed V and J ends, which lost 0 bases and 6 bases, there was a span of 14 bases. CDR3 sequence: CASSEAGHGRDGYTF. The CDR3 nucleotides read TGTGCCAGCAGTGAAGCGGGCCACGGGAGGGATGGCTACACCTTC.

The genes are TRBV21-1 and TRBJ1-2; TRBD1, the table's D call, was not compared with the DNA. TRBV21-1 is annotated as a pseudogene. The CDR3 extends over 19 amino acids. CDR3 in amino acids: CASSKEDPRRDRGRNGYTF. CDR3 DNA: TGTGCCAGCAGCAAAGAGGATCCGCGGCGGGACAGGGGGCGAAATGGCTACACCTTC.

The chain couples TRBV5-1 to TRBJ1-5; D might be TRBD1 (5 bases). Germline CDR1 reads SGHRS; CDR2 reads YFSETQ. Trimming pared 0 bases from V and 7 bases from J, leaving 11 bases between. CDR3 length: 14 amino acids. The CDR3 DNA reads as TGCGCCAGCAGCTTGGTACTCTCAGGGCAGCCCCAGCATTTT. Its translation: CASSLVLSGQPQHF.

The chain employs TRBV3-1 (or the pseudogene TRBV3-2) and TRBJ1-4, with D possibly being TRBD1 (5 bases). The CDR3 extends over 13 amino acids. The germline V gene encodes CDR1 LGHDT and CDR2 YNNKEL (reference sequence). Trimming took 0 bases from V and 7 from J, leaving 6 bases between them. The CDR3 DNA follows: TGTGCCAGCAGCCAAGAGGGGACTGAAAAACTGTTTTTT. This sequence encodes CASSQEGTEKLFF.

The rearrangement uses TRBV2 and TRBJ2-1; TRBD1 might be the D (6 bases). Germline V gene lookup returns CDR1 SNHLY and CDR2 FYNNEI. The V end was cut by 8 bases, the J end by 0 bases, with 11 bases between. The length of the CDR3 is 14 residues. The CDR3 nucleotides are TGTGCCAGCCAGGGGTCCTCCTCCTACAATGAGCAGTTCTTC. Translating gives CASQGSSSYNEQFF.

The chain joins TRBV5-1 to TRBJ1-4, with a possible D match to TRBD1 (6 bases). The ends were cut back, 1 base at V and 5 bases at J, with 12 bases in the middle. The CDR3 loop spans 15 amino acids. Germline V gene data show CDR1 as SGHRS and CDR2 as YFSETQ. CDR3 DNA sequence: TGCGCCAGCAGCTTGATGACAGGAACAAATGAAAAACTGTTTTTT. Translation: CASSLMTGTNEKLFF.

V and J are TRBV3-1 (or the pseudogene TRBV3-2) and TRBJ1-1; tentative D call: TRBD1 (6 bases). V lost 7 bases to trimming and J lost 2 bases, with 14 bases between them. This CDR3 contains 14 residues. Germline V gene sequence: CDR1 LGHDT, CDR2 YNNKEL (reference sequence). The DNA for the CDR3 is TGTGCCAGCAACAAAGGGGGGATAAACACTGAAGCTTTCTTT. Protein sequence: CASNKGGINTEAFF.

This chain connects TRBV18 to TRBJ2-1; 9 bases map to TRBD1. The germline CDR1 and CDR2 sequences are KGHSH and LQKENI. The J segment lost 6 bases and the V segment lost 2 bases, leaving 5 bases of the junction unmatched. This CDR3 is 15 amino acids long. This chain's CDR3 is CASSPGTGFVNEQFF. CDR3 nucleotides: TGTGCCAGCTCACCAGGGACAGGGTTTGTCAATGAGCAGTTCTTC.

The gene calls are TRBV7-9 and TRBJ2-7; 16 positions agree with TRBD2. Germline V gives CDR1 SEHNR, CDR2 FQNEAQ (reference sequence). The length of the CDR3 is 18 residues. J lost 0 bases, V lost 5 bases, and 7 bases had no gene match. CDR3 sequence: CASSHRGTSGRASYEQYF. The DNA for the CDR3 is TGTGCCAGCAGCCACCGAGGGACTAGCGGGAGGGCCTCCTACGAGCAGTACTTC.